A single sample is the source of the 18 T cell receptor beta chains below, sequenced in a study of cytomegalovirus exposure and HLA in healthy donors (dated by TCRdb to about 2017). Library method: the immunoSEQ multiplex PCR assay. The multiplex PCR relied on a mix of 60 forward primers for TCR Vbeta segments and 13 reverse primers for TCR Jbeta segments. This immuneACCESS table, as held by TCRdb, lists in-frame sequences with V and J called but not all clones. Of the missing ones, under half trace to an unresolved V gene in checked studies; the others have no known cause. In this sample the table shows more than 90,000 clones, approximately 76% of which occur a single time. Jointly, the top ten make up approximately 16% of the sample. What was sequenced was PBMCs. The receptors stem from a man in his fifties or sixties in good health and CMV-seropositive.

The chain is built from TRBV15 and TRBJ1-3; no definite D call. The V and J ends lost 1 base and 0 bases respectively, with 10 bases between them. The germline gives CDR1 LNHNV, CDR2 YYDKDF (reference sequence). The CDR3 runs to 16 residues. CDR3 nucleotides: TGTGCCACCAGCAGAGGAGGAGGCAACTCTGGAAACACCATATATTTT. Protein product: CATSRGGGNSGNTIYF.

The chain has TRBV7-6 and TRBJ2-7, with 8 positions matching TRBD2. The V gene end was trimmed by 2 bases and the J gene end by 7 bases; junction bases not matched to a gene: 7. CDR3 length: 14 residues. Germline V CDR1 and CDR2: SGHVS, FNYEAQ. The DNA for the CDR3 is TGTGCCAGCAGCTTAAGCGGGAGAAAGGGTGAGCAGTACTTC. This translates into CASSLSGRKGEQYF.

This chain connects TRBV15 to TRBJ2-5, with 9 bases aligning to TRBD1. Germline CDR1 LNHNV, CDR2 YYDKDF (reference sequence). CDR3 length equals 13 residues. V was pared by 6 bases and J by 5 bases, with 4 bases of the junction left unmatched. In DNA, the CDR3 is TGTGCCACCAGACAGGGGGCGCGGGAGACCCAGTACTTC. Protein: CATRQGARETQYF.

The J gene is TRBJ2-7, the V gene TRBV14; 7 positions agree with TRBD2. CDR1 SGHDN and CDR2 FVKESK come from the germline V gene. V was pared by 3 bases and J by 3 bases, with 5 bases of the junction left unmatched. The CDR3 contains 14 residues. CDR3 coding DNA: TGTGCCAGCAGCCAGACAGCGGGGTTCTACGAGCAGTACTTC. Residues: CASSQTAGFYEQYF.

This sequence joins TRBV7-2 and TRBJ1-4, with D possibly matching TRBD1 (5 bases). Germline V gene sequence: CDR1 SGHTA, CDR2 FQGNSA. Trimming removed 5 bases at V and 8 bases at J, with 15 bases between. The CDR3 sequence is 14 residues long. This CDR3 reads CASSHLLRGEKLFF. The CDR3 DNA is TGTGCCAGCAGCCACCTGCTACGGGGGGAAAAACTGTTTTTT.

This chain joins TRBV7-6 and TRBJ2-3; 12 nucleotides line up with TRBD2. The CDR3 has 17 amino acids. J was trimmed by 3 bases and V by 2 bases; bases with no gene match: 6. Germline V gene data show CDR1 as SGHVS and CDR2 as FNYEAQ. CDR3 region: CASSLTTSGGRTDTQYF. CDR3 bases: TGTGCCAGCAGCTTAACGACTAGCGGGGGACGAACAGATACGCAGTATTTT.

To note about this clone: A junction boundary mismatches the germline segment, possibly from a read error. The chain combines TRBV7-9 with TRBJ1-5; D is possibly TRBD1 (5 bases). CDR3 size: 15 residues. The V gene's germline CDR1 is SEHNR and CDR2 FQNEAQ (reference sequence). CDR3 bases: TGTTCCAGCAGCCCAGAGGCAGGGCGCAATCAGCCCCAGCATTTT. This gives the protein CSSSPEAGRNQPQHF.

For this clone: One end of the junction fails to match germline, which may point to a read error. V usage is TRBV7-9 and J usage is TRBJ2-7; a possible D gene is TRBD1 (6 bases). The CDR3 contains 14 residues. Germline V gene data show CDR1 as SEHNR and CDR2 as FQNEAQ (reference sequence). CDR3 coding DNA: TGTTCCAGCAGGGGAGCGCGGTTTTCCTACGAGCAGTACTTC. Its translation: CSSRGARFSYEQYF.

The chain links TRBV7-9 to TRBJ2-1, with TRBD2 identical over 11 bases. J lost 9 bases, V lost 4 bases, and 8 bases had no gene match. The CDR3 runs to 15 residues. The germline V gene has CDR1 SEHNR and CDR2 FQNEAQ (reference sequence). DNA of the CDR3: TGTGCCAGCAGCTCATTAGCGGGAGGGTTTGGTGAGCAGTTCTTC. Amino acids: CASSSLAGGFGEQFF.

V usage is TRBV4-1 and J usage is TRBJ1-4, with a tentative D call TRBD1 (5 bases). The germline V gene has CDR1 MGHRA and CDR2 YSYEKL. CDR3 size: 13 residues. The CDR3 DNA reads TGCGCAGCGAAAGGGGCAACTAATGAAAAACTGTTTTTT. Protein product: CAAKGATNEKLFF.

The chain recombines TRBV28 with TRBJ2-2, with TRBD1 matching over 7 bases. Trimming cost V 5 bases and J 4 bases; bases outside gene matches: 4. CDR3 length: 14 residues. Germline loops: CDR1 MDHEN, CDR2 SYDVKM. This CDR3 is CASSRQGSTGELFF. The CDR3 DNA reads TGTGCCAGCAGTAGACAGGGCAGCACCGGGGAGCTGTTTTTT.

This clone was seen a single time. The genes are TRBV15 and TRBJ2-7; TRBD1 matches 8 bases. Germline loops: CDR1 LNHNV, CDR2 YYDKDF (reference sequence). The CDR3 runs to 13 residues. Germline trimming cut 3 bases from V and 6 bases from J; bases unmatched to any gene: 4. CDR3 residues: CATSRMTGAEQYF. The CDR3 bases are TGTGCCACCAGCAGGATGACAGGGGCCGAGCAGTACTTC. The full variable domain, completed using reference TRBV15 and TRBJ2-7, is DAMVIQNPRYQVTQFGKPVTLSCSQTLNHNVMYWYQQKSSQAPKLLFHYYDKDFNNEADTPDNFQSRRPNTSFCFLDIRSPGLGDTAMYLCATSRMTGAEQYFGPGTRLTVT.

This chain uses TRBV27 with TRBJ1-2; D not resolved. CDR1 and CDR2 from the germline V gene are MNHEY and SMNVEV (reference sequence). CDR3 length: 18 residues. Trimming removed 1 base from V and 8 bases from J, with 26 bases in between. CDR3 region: CASSLWSWSAKGGDGYTF. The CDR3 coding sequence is TGTGCCAGCAGTTTATGGTCCTGGAGCGCCAAAGGAGGCGACGGCTACACCTTC.

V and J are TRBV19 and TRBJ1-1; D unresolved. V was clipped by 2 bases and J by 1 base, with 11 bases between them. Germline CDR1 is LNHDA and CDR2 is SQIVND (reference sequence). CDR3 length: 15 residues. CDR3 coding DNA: TGTGCCAGTAGTATAAACAAGGGAGGGAACACTGAAGCTTTCTTT. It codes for CASSINKGGNTEAFF.

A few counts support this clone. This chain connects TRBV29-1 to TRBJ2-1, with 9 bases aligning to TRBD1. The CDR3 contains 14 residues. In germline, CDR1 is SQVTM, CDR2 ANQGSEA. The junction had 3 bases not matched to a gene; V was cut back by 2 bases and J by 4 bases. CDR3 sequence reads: CSVERDRAYNEQFF. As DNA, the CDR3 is TGCAGCGTTGAAAGGGACAGGGCATACAATGAGCAGTTCTTC.

The CDR3 is CATSRGANSAHTDTQYF. The CDR3 nucleotides are TGTGCCACCAGCAGAGGGGCGAATAGCGCCCACACAGATACGCAGTATTTT. The rearrangement uses TRBV15 and TRBJ2-3; possible D gene TRBD2, 5 bases. Germline V gene sequence: CDR1 LNHNV, CDR2 YYDKDF (reference sequence). Deletions cut 1 base from V and 2 bases from J, with 16 bases between. The CDR3 totals 17 residues.

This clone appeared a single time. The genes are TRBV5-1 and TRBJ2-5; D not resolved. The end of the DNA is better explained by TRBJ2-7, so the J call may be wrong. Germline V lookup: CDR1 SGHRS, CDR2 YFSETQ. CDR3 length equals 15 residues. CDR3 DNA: TGCGCCAGCAGTCCAGGCGCCCAGCCCCCCTACGAGCAGTACTTC. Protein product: CASSPGAQPPYEQYF.

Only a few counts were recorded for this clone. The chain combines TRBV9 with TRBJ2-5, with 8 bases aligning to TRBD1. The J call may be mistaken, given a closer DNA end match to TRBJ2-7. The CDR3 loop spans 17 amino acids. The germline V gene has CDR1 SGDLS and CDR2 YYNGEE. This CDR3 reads CASSVTDRGLSSYEQYF. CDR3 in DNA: TGTGCCAGCAGCGTAACAGACAGGGGTCTTTCTAGCTACGAGCAGTACTTC.